The TCR beta chain under discussion was sequenced for a study of CD8 T cells in ankylosing spondylitis. Study-wide results and caveats: Reportedly, significant enrichment of disease-linked clones occurred in matched ankylosing spondylitis synovial fluid. Reactive arthritis synovial fluid and blood previously showed some of these motif variants. What seemed typical of ankylosing spondylitis blood was a TCR beta motif built from roughly eight highly homologous variants. Those disease-linked clones were CD8+; they were also relatively rare in peripheral blood.

TCRdb re-called the 5' RACE reads with MiXCR, one entry per CDR3 protein. The sample has 340,000 or so distinct CDR3 sequences, approximately 14% seen once. A note on this clonotype: Its antigen is not identified.

From germline, CDR1 is SQVTM and CDR2 ANQGSEA. This CDR3 has 13 residues. Trimming left V 6 bases short and J 1 base short, with 13 bases between. The sample consisted of blood, either unsorted or a sorted T cell fraction (not recorded which). This chain links TRBV29-1 with TRBJ2-7, with D possibly called TRBD1 or TRBD2 (7 bases each). This TCR came from a male donor with ankylosing spondylitis or in good health (not recorded which). This chain's CDR3 is CSVQGGTSYEQYF. In DNA, the CDR3 is TGCAGCGTCCAGGGGGGGACGTCCTACGAGCAGTACTTC.